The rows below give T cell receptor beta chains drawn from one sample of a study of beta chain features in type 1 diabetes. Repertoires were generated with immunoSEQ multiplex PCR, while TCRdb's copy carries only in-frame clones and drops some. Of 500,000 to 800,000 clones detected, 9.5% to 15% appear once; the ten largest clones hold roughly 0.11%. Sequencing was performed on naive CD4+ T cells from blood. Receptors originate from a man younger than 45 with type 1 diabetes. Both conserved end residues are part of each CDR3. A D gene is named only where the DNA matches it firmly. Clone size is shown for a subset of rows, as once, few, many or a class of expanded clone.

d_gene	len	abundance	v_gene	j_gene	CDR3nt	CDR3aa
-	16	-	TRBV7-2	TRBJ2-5	TGTGCCAGCAGTATGACCCGAACCTCGTACCAAGAGACCCAGTACTTC	CASSMTRTSYQETQYF
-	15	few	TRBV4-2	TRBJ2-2	TGTGCCAGCAGCCAAGTCTCTGCTAACACCGGGGAGCTGTTTTTT	CASSQVSANTGELFF
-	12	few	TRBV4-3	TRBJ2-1	TGCGCCAGCAGCTCGCGCGACAATGAGCAGTTCTTC	CASSSRDNEQFF
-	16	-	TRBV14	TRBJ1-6	TGTGCCAGCAGCCAGGGCCGACACCCCTATAATTCACCCCTCCACTTT	CASSQGRHPYNSPLHF
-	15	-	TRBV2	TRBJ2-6	TGTGCCAGCAGTAAACAGGGATCTGGGGCCAACGTCCTGACTTTC	CASSKQGSGANVLTF
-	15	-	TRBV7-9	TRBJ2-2	TGTGCCAGCAGCGGACAGCAAAACAGGGCCGGGGAGCTGTTTTTT	CASSGQQNRAGELFF
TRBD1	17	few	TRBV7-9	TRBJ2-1	TGTGCCAGCAGCTCAATCTCGGGGACAGGGGGCAAGGATGAGCAGTTCTTC	CASSSISGTGGKDEQFF
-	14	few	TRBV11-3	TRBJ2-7	TGTGCCAGCAGCTTAGAAAGTATCGGGGAGGAGCAGTACTTC	CASSLESIGEEQYF
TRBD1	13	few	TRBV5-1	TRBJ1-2	TGCGCCAGCAGCCCAAGGGACAGAGATGGCTACACCTTC	CASSPRDRDGYTF
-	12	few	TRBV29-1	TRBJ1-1	TGCAGCGCTTACAGGTTCAACACTGAAGCTTTCTTT	CSAYRFNTEAFF
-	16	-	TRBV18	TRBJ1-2	TGTGCCAGCTCACCAGTTGGCGGAAACAGGGTCTATGGCTACACCTTC	CASSPVGGNRVYGYTF
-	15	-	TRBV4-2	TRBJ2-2	TGTGCCAGCAGCCTCGTAGTAGGAGGCACCGGGGAGCTGTTTTTT	CASSLVVGGTGELFF
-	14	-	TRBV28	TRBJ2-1	TGTGCCAGCAGTGTACAGGGAACCTACAATGAGCAGTTCTTC	CASSVQGTYNEQFF
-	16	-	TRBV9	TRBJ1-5	TGTGCCAGCAGCCCGACTAGTTGGGGCCCAGTCCGGCCCCAGCATTTT	CASSPTSWGPVRPQHF
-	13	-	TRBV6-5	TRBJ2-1	TGTGCCAGCAGTCGGGGGGCAGAGGGTGAGCAGTTCTTC	CASSRGAEGEQFF
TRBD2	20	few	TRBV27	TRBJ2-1	TGTGCCAGCAGGAAATCTAGCGGGGGGGCAAACGTGTACTCCTACAATGAGCAGTTCTTC	CASRKSSGGANVYSYNEQFF
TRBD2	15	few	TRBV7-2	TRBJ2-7	TGTGCCAGCAGCTTCTCAGCGGGGGTACCCCCCGAGCAGTACTTC	CASSFSAGVPPEQYF
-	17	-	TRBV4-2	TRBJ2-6	TGTGCCAGCAGCCAAGATTATGCACCCTCTGGGGCCAACGTCCTGACTTTC	CASSQDYAPSGANVLTF
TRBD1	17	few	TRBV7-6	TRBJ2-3	TGTGCCAGCAGCTCTGGACAGGAAGGAGCGGGCACAGATACGCAGTATTTT	CASSSGQEGAGTDTQYF
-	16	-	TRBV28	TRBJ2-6	TGTGCCAGCAGTTCGACAGATCCCTCTGGGGCCAACGTCCTGACTTTC	CASSSTDPSGANVLTF
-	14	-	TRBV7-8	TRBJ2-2	TGTGCCAGCAGTCTTCTCGGGAACACCGGGGAGCTGTTTTTT	CASSLLGNTGELFF
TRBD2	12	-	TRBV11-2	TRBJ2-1	TGTGCCAGCAGCCGCGGGGGGGAAGAGCAGTTCTTC	CASSRGGEEQFF
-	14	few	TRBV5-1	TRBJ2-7	TGCGCCAGCAGCTTGGGGGGACAAGCCTACGAGCAGTACTTC	CASSLGGQAYEQYF
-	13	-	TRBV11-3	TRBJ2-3	TGTGCCAGCAGCTCAAGCCGCACAGATACGCAGTATTTT	CASSSSRTDTQYF
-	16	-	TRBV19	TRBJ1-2	TGTGCCACCCAGTATAATCGTGCAGGAAGCCGTTTAAGCTACACCTTC	CATQYNRAGSRLSYTF
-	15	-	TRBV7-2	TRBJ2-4	TGTGCCAGCAGCCCGGACTATGTGGCCAAAAACATTCAGTACTTC	CASSPDYVAKNIQYF
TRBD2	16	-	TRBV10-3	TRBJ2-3	TGTGCCATCAGTGGCTACATAGCGGGGGACACAGATACGCAGTATTTT	CAISGYIAGDTDTQYF
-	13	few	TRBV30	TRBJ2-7	TGTGCCTGGAGTAAAATGCCCTCCTACGAGCAGTACTTC	CAWSKMPSYEQYF
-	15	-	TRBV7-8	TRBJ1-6	TGTGCCAGCAGCCCCCCCAGGGACCATAATTCACCCCTCCACTTT	CASSPPRDHNSPLHF
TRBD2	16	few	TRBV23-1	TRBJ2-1	TGCGCCAGCAGTCAATCCCAACTAGCGGGGTTCAATGAGCAGTTCTTC	CASSQSQLAGFNEQFF
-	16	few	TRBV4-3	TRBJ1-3	TGCGCCAGCAGCCAAGATTGGTCATTCTCTGGAAACACCATATATTTT	CASSQDWSFSGNTIYF
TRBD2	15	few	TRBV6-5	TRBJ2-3	TGTGCCAGCAAACACGAGCGGGGGGGCACAGATACGCAGTATTTT	CASKHERGGTDTQYF
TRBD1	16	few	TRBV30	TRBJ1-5	TGTGCCTGGAGTGTCCCGGGACAGGTAGTAAATCAGCCCCAGCATTTT	CAWSVPGQVVNQPQHF
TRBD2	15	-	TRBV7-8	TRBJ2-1	TGTGCCAGCAGTTTAGCGGGGGGCCTCGGTGGTGAGCAGTTCTTC	CASSLAGGLGGEQFF
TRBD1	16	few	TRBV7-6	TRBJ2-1	TGTGCCAGCAGCTTAGCGGGACAGGGGCAGCTCAATGAGCAGTTCTTC	CASSLAGQGQLNEQFF
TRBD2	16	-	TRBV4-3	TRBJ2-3	TGCGCCAGCAGCCAGACTAGCGGGGGGGTCACAGATACGCAGTATTTT	CASSQTSGGVTDTQYF
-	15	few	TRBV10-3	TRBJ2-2	TGTGCCATCAGTGGCGGGACAGAGAACACCGGGGAGCTGTTTTTT	CAISGGTENTGELFF
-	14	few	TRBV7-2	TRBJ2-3	TGTGCCAGCAGCTCCGGACAAGGCACAGATACGCAGTATTTT	CASSSGQGTDTQYF
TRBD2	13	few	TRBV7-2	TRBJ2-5	TGTGCCAGCTCCGCCGCTAGCGGGGAGACCCAGTACTTC	CASSAASGETQYF
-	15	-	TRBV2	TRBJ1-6	TGTGCCAGCAGTCTCGGCGGACCGTATAATTCACCCCTCCACTTT	CASSLGGPYNSPLHF
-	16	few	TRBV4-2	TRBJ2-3	TGTGCCAGCAGCCAAGATCGAGGGCTGAGCACAGATACGCAGTATTTT	CASSQDRGLSTDTQYF
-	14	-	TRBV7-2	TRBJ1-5	TGTGCCAGCAGCTTAGCAGGGGACAATCAGCCCCAGCATTTT	CASSLAGDNQPQHF
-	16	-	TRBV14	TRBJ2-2	TGTGCCAGCAGCCAAGTAGGCGGTTTGAACACCGGGGAGCTGTTTTTT	CASSQVGGLNTGELFF
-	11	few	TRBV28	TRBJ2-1	TGTGCCAGTCGAAGGTCCGATGAGCAGTTCTTC	CASRRSDEQFF
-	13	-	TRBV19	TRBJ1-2	TGTGCCAGTACTCCAGGCGGGGGGAATGGCTACACCTTC	CASTPGGGNGYTF
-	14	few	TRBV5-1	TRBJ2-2	TGCGCCAGCAGCTTGACCGGGAACACCGGGGAGCTGTTTTTT	CASSLTGNTGELFF
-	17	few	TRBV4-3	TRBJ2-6	TGCGCCAGCAGCCAACGACCCAGGGGGGCAGGGGCCAACGTCCTGACTTTC	CASSQRPRGAGANVLTF
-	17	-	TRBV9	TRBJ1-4	TGTGCCAGCAGCTCTCATGCTGACCGGGCAACTAATGAAAAACTGTTTTTT	CASSSHADRATNEKLFF
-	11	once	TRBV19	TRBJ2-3	TGTGCCAGTAATAGCGTCGATACGCAGTATTTT	CASNSVDTQYF
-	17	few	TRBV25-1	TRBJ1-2	TGTGCCAGCAGCCACATAGGACAGCAAAATTCTAACTATGGCTACACCTTC	CASSHIGQQNSNYGYTF
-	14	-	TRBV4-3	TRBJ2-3	TGCGCCAGCAGCCAACGACTACCGCCTGATACGCAGTATTTT	CASSQRLPPDTQYF
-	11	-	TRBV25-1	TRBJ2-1	TGTGCCAGTGGAAGATACAATGAGCAGTTCTTC	CASGRYNEQFF